The 32 T cell receptor beta chains below were found in one sample sequenced in a study of T cells in Graves' hyperthyroidism and ophthalmopathy. TCR beta CDR3 region amplification was performed from RNA transcripts. Initially, a first-round RT-PCR of the TCR CDR3 employed the HTBI primer set. TCRdb passed the multiplex PCR reads through MiXCR, listing each CDR3 protein once. The sample contains about 200,000 distinct CDR3 sequences, about a sixth of which appear only once. The sequenced material came from blood. These receptors all come from a woman in her forties or fifties with Graves' hyperthyroidism.

This clonotype was counted many times. The chain couples TRBV27 to TRBJ2-3; D is ambiguous. The CDR3 runs 14 residues. V lost 10 bases and J 2 bases, leaving 16 bases between the germline ends. Germline loops: CDR1 MNHEY, CDR2 SMNVEV (reference sequence). The CDR3: CATTRTPNTDTQYF. The CDR3 coding sequence is TGTGCCACTACCAGGACGCCTAACACAGATACGCAGTATTTT.

The chain combines TRBV18 with TRBJ2-1; 13 bases are a match to TRBD2. Germline V CDR1 and CDR2: KGHSH, LQKENI. This CDR3 is built from 18 residues. V shed 4 bases, J shed 0 bases, and the junction held 6 bases outside the gene matches. The CDR3 protein is CASSQGLAGSSSYNEQFF. The CDR3 nucleotides are TGTGCCAGCTCACAGGGACTAGCGGGGTCTAGCTCCTACAATGAGCAGTTCTTC.

This clonotype occurred many times. The chain has TRBV12-3 or TRBV12-4 and TRBJ1-2; 7 positions match TRBD1. Germline trimming cut 5 bases from V and 3 bases from J; bases unmatched to any gene: 3. The CDR3 is 13 residues long. The CDR3 protein is CASSAGTDYGYTF. The CDR3 DNA follows: TGTGCCAGCAGTGCCGGGACAGACTATGGCTACACCTTC.

This clonotype has a count of ten or more. This sequence joins TRBV12-3 or TRBV12-4 and TRBJ1-2; D not resolved. Between the trimmed V and J ends, which lost 3 bases and 2 bases, there was a span of 4 bases. This CDR3 spans 12 amino acids. CDR3 bases: TGTGCCAGCAGTTTTGGAAACTATGGCTACACCTTC. Translated, it gives CASSFGNYGYTF.

J is TRBJ2-5 and V is TRBV11-2; D is undetermined. The V gene lost 6 bases and the J gene lost 2 bases, with 13 bases spanning the gap. The V gene's germline CDR1 is SGHAT and CDR2 FQNNGV. This CDR3 has 14 amino acids. The CDR3 DNA is TGTGCCAGCAGACCATACGGAACTCAAGAGACCCAGTACTTC. Translating gives CASRPYGTQETQYF.

This clonotype appeared a few times. The chain recombines TRBV7-9 with TRBJ1-1; D is possibly TRBD1 (5 bases). The germline V gene has CDR1 SEHNR and CDR2 FQNEAQ (reference sequence). Trimming stripped 11 bases from V and 1 base from J, with 17 bases between. This CDR3 is 14 amino acids long. For the CDR3, the DNA is TGTGCCGGAGGAGGGGCTGGAAGGAACACTGAAGCTTTCTTT. Translation: CAGGGAGRNTEAFF.

V is TRBV6-2 or TRBV6-3 and J is TRBJ2-4, with D maybe TRBD2 (6 bases). Germline CDR1 and CDR2: MNHEY and SVGEGT. Trimming cost V 7 bases and J 0 bases, with 19 bases left between them. The CDR3 contains 17 residues. The DNA for the CDR3 is TGTGCCAGCAATCCCTGGGACTCGAAGCTAGCCAAAAACATTCAGTACTTC. Its protein product is CASNPWDSKLAKNIQYF.

This clonotype was observed many times. The chain couples TRBV19 to TRBJ2-1, with 7 bases fitting TRBD2. The germline V gene has CDR1 LNHDA and CDR2 SQIVND (reference sequence). With 6 bases clipped from V and 6 bases from J, the junction kept 23 bases outside the gene matches. This CDR3 is 19 amino acids long. CDR3 protein: CASREYAGLAVPRRNEQFF. The CDR3 DNA follows: TGTGCCAGTAGAGAGTATGCGGGCCTAGCGGTCCCCAGACGCAATGAGCAGTTCTTC. The whole variable domain, remainder taken from reference TRBV19 and TRBJ2-1, is DGGITQSPKYLFRKEGQNVTLSCEQNLNHDAMYWYRQDPGQGLRLIYYSQIVNDFQKGDIAEGYSVSREKKESFPLTVTSAQKNPTAFYLCASREYAGLAVPRRNEQFFGPGTRLTVL.

This clonotype was found many times. This chain connects TRBV28 to TRBJ2-5; possible D gene TRBD2, 6 bases. Looked up from germline, CDR1 is MDHEN and CDR2 is SYDVKM. V was pared by 6 bases and J by 3 bases, with 14 bases between. The CDR3 runs 14 residues. The CDR3 loop reads CASRSNPGEETQYF. CDR3 in DNA: TGTGCCAGCAGAAGTAACCCGGGAGAAGAGACCCAGTACTTC. The full variable domain, with the rest looked up from reference TRBV28 and TRBJ2-5, is DVKVTQSSRYLVKRTGEKVFLECVQDMDHENMFWYRQDPGLGLRLIYFSYDVKMKEKGDIPEGYSVSREKKERFSLILESASTNQTSMYLCASRSNPGEETQYFGPGTRLLVL.

This clonotype was detected many times. The gene calls are TRBV19 and TRBJ1-1; tentatively, D is TRBD1 (6 bases). Trimming took 1 base from V and 3 from J, leaving 18 bases between them. The germline gives CDR1 LNHDA, CDR2 SQIVND (reference sequence). This CDR3 is built from 17 residues. The CDR3 sequence is CASSIGGGRARDTEAFF. CDR3 sequence (DNA): TGTGCCAGTAGTATAGGAGGGGGACGAGCCCGGGACACTGAAGCTTTCTTT.

This clonotype was counted between two and nine times. The genes are TRBV7-3 and TRBJ2-1; D possibly uses TRBD1 or TRBD2 (5 bases each). V was clipped by 1 base and J by 8 bases, with 12 bases between them. The CDR3 runs 14 residues. Per germline, CDR1 SGHTA and CDR2 FQGTGA. CDR3 nucleotides: TGTGCCAGCAGCTTAAGGGGGAGCAGGGATGAGCAGTTCTTC. Protein sequence: CASSLRGSRDEQFF. Combining the CDR3 with reference TRBV7-3 and TRBJ2-1 gives the whole variable domain GAGVSQTPSNKVTEKGKYVELRCDPISGHTALYWYRQSLGQGPEFLIYFQGTGAADDSGLPNDRFFAVRPEGSVSTLKIQRTERGDSAVYLCASSLRGSRDEQFFGPGTRLTVL.

This clonotype was detected many times. The chain uses TRBV27 and TRBJ2-1; 13 bases line up with TRBD2. CDR3 length equals 14 residues. Germline V gene sequence: CDR1 MNHEY, CDR2 SMNVEV (reference sequence). The V segment lost 8 bases and the J segment 6 bases; nucleotides outside the gene matches: 4. The CDR3 DNA sequence: TGTGCCAGCCCCGGGACTAGCGGGGCCAATGAGCAGTTCTTC. Translating gives CASPGTSGANEQFF.

This clonotype appeared a few times. The V and J genes are TRBV6-1 and TRBJ1-2, with 8 positions matching TRBD1. Germline assignment: CDR1 MNHNS and CDR2 SASEGT. This CDR3 has 15 residues. V lost 6 bases to trimming and J lost 2 bases; unmatched junction nucleotides: 8. The CDR3 nucleotides are TGTGCCAGCAGACAAACCCGGGACAGGAACTATGGCTACACCTTC. Its translation is CASRQTRDRNYGYTF.

This clonotype has only a few counts. A read error may account for a junction end that differs from germline. The V gene is TRBV18, the J gene TRBJ2-2, with TRBD2 as a possible D gene (6 bases). This CDR3 has 15 amino acids. Germline V gives CDR1 KGHSH, CDR2 LQKENI. CDR3 region: CASPPMNGSTGELFF. CDR3 nucleotides: TGTGCCAGCCCACCGATGAACGGGAGCACCGGGGAGCTGTTTTTT.

This clonotype was seen many times. The gene calls are TRBV28 and TRBJ1-4; 9 nucleotides align to TRBD1. Germline V gives CDR1 MDHEN, CDR2 SYDVKM. Trimming took 3 bases from V and 6 from J; bases not matched to a gene: 5. The CDR3 consists of 15 residues. The DNA for the CDR3 is TGTGCCAGCAGTTTGTACACAGGGGGCGATGAAAAACTGTTTTTT. Its protein is CASSLYTGGDEKLFF.

This clonotype was counted at least ten times. This rearrangement joins TRBV30 to TRBJ1-1; no clear D. CDR3 length: 14 residues. Germline assignment: CDR1 GTSNPN and CDR2 SVGIG (reference sequence). The V and J ends lost 1 base and 5 bases respectively, with 14 bases between them. CDR3 residues: CAWSGSLSGTEAFF. CDR3 DNA sequence: TGTGCCTGGAGTGGGAGTCTTTCGGGGACTGAAGCTTTCTTT.

Ten or more counts support this clonotype. This chain links TRBV5-1 with TRBJ2-2, with 9 bases fitting TRBD1. J was trimmed by 9 bases and V by 4 bases; bases with no gene match: 4. Germline CDR1 and CDR2: SGHRS and YFSETQ. The CDR3 runs 13 residues. This chain's CDR3 is CASSGGQGRELFF. The CDR3 region has the DNA TGCGCCAGCAGCGGGGGACAGGGACGGGAGCTGTTTTTT.

The sample holds many counts of this clonotype. The V and J genes are TRBV6-1 and TRBJ2-5; the match to TRBD1 covers 11 bases. Trimming cost V 6 bases and J 10 bases; bases outside gene matches: 4. The CDR3 has 12 residues. Germline V gives CDR1 MNHNS, CDR2 SASEGT. The CDR3 DNA is TGTGCCAGCAGGGGACAGGGGGAAGGCCAGTACTTC. This translates into CASRGQGEGQYF.

The chain is built from TRBV4-1 and TRBJ2-2, with 12 bases aligning to TRBD2. J was trimmed by 4 bases and V by 1 base; bases with no gene match: 1. Germline CDR1 and CDR2: MGHRA and YSYEKL. The CDR3 extends over 16 amino acids. CDR3 region: CASSQGGLAGTGELFF. Here the CDR3 DNA reads TGCGCCAGCAGCCAAGGGGGACTAGCGGGCACCGGGGAGCTGTTTTTT.

In its sample, this clonotype was seen a few times. Since a much larger clone is just one base distant, this may be a read error. The chain is built from TRBV3-1 and TRBJ2-7; D might be TRBD2 (6 bases). In germline, CDR1 is LGHDT, CDR2 YNNKEL (reference sequence). The CDR3 is 15 residues long. CDR3 sequence reads: CASSQDPQRAYGQYF. The CDR3 region has the DNA TGTGCCAGCAGCCAAGATCCCCAGCGGGCCTACGGGCAGTACTTC.

This chain connects TRBV7-8 to TRBJ2-2; D is perhaps TRBD2 (6 bases). This CDR3 is built from 16 residues. V shed 5 bases and J shed 2 bases, with 15 bases lying between them. Germline V lookup: CDR1 SGHVS, CDR2 FQNEAQ. Here the CDR3 DNA reads TGTGCCAGCAGCATCCTGCGGAGGGAAAACACCGGGGAGCTGTTTTTT. Translation: CASSILRRENTGELFF.

This clonotype came up many times. V is TRBV24-1 and J is TRBJ2-1; 7 positions match TRBD2. The junction had 8 bases not matched to a gene; V was cut back by 4 bases and J by 0 bases. The germline V gene encodes CDR1 KGHDR and CDR2 SFDVKD. The CDR3 covers 17 residues. The chain's CDR3 is CATSDPRTSSSYNEQFF. The DNA of the CDR3 is TGTGCCACCAGTGACCCAAGGACTAGTAGCTCCTACAATGAGCAGTTCTTC.

This clonotype has a count of ten or more. The CDR3 coding sequence is TGTGCCAGCAGTTACTCGACTCAGACCTACAATGAGCAGTTCTTC. This gives the protein CASSYSTQTYNEQFF. The chain combines TRBV6-5 with TRBJ2-1; no definite D call. Between the trimmed V and J ends, which lost 0 bases and 2 bases, there was a span of 8 bases. Per the germline V gene, CDR1 is MNHEY and CDR2 is SVGAGI. The CDR3 spans 15 residues.

A note on this clonotype: Possible read error: a much larger clone is one base away. The chain couples TRBV6-2 or TRBV6-3 to TRBJ1-1; D might be TRBD1 (5 bases). CDR1 is MNHEY, CDR2 SVGEGT, per germline. The CDR3 totals 16 residues. Trimming removed 5 bases from V and 4 bases from J, with 20 bases in between. CDR3 amino acids: CASSRTGDGKFTEAFF. In DNA form, the CDR3 reads TGTGCCAGCAGTAGGACCGGGGACGGGAAATTCACTGAAGCTTTCTTT.

This chain uses TRBV6-2 or TRBV6-3 with TRBJ2-7; possibly TRBD2 for D (6 bases). The CDR3 consists of 13 residues. Per the germline V gene, CDR1 is MNHEY and CDR2 is SVGEGT. Trimming removed 10 bases from V and 2 bases from J, with 15 bases in between. DNA of the CDR3: TGTGCCACCGGTTACGGACTACCCTACGAGCAGTACTTC. It encodes CATGYGLPYEQYF.

A few counts support this clonotype. The chain employs TRBV10-3 and TRBJ2-3; 10 nucleotides line up with TRBD2. The CDR3 runs 16 residues. CDR1 ENHRY and CDR2 SYGVKD come from the germline V gene. V shed 3 bases and J 4 bases; nucleotides not matched to a gene: 7. For the CDR3, the DNA is TGTGCCATCAGTGATCGGGGACTAGCGACCTCAGATACGCAGTATTTT. Translated, it gives CAISDRGLATSDTQYF.

This clonotype appeared many times. This chain uses TRBV15 with TRBJ1-1, with unresolved D. Trimming took 11 bases from V and 3 from J, leaving 16 bases between them. CDR3 size: 13 residues. CDR1 and CDR2 from the germline V gene are LNHNV and YYDKDF (reference sequence). CDR3 region: CAAKAPQDTEAFF. The CDR3 DNA follows: TGTGCCGCAAAGGCCCCTCAGGACACTGAAGCTTTCTTT.

This clonotype was observed many times. The chain couples TRBV3-1 to TRBJ2-7, with D tentatively TRBD2 (6 bases). This CDR3 has 15 residues. V lost 2 bases, J lost 0 bases, and 11 bases lay in between. Germline lookup yields CDR1 LGHDT and CDR2 YNNKEL (reference sequence). CDR3 DNA: TGTGCCAGCAGCCAAATTTTCGGGAGCTCCTACGAGCAGTACTTC. Amino acids: CASSQIFGSSYEQYF.

This chain links TRBV19 with TRBJ1-1; D not certain. Germline-derived CDR1 and CDR2 are LNHDA and SQIVND (reference sequence). The CDR3 is made up of 13 amino acids. V was pared by 2 bases and J by 5 bases, with 9 bases between. The CDR3 DNA is TGTGCCAGTAGTATAAGGAGGAGGACTGAAGCTTTCTTT. This codes for CASSIRRRTEAFF. Full variable domain (remainder filled in from reference TRBV19 and TRBJ1-1): DGGITQSPKYLFRKEGQNVTLSCEQNLNHDAMYWYRQDPGQGLRLIYYSQIVNDFQKGDIAEGYSVSREKKESFPLTVTSAQKNPTAFYLCASSIRRRTEAFFGQGTRLTVV.

Regarding this clonotype: A much larger clone differs by one base, so this may be a read error. The CDR3 nucleotides are TGCAGTGCTAGCTCCTTGACATCCCTTTCCTACGAGCAGTGCTTC. Protein product: CSASSLTSLSYEQCF. The J gene is TRBJ2-7, the V gene TRBV20-1; D is undetermined. The CDR3 loop spans 15 amino acids. Germline CDR1 is DFQATT and CDR2 is SNEGSKA (reference sequence).

This clonotype was counted ten times or more. The chain couples TRBV7-6 to TRBJ2-1; 10 bases map to TRBD2. J lost 5 bases, V lost 4 bases, and 20 bases had no gene match. The CDR3 covers 20 residues. In germline, CDR1 is SGHVS, CDR2 FNYEAQ. CDR3 residues: CASSSNYEQASGSFHNEQFF. CDR3 DNA sequence: TGTGCCAGCAGCTCTAACTATGAGCAGGCTAGCGGGAGTTTCCACAATGAGCAGTTCTTC.

The sample holds one count of this clonotype. The DNA of the CDR3 is TGCAGTGCGTTAGGGGACCCCTCTGGAAACACCATATATTTT. Its protein is CSALGDPSGNTIYF. The V and J genes are TRBV20-1 and TRBJ1-3, with D possibly matching TRBD1 (5 bases). V was pared by 6 bases and J by 0 bases, with 12 bases between. The CDR3 extends over 14 amino acids. The germline gives CDR1 DFQATT, CDR2 SNEGSKA (reference sequence).